A single T cell receptor beta chain is shown here with its context. V dropped 4 bases and J dropped 6 bases, with 16 bases sitting between them. The CDR3 covers 14 residues. Germline lookup yields CDR1 SEHNR and CDR2 FQNEAQ (reference sequence). The primer mix had 60 Vbeta and 13 Jbeta primers. Using immunoSEQ multiplex PCR, the repertoire was profiled, and TCRdb retains in-frame clones only, with some absent. The sample includes fewer than 250,000 clones, around four fifths of them seen just once. The entry originates in a study of cytomegalovirus exposure and HLA in healthy donors. Study-wide background: Among the approximately 380 donors who were genotyped, about 84% fell in the genetic ancestry cluster that is associated with self-reported Caucasian donors.

This receptor was taken from a woman aged 45 to 65 in good health and CMV-seropositive. The sample taken for sequencing was PBMCs. This rearrangement joins TRBV7-9 to TRBJ2-7; a possible D gene is TRBD1 (6 bases). The CDR3 nucleotides are TGTGCCAGCAGCTACCGGGACATCGAGAGCGAGCAGTACTTC. It codes for CASSYRDIESEQYF.